This T cell receptor beta chain was recorded in a study of blood T cell repertoires in COVID-19. Looking at the study overall: Donors in the United States, Italy and Spain gave samples during acute or convalescent COVID-19. The analysed material was cDNA or gDNA that came from T cells, B-cell-depleted T cells, or PBMCs.

The CDR3 is 17 residues long. Germline-derived CDR1 and CDR2 are WNHNN and SYGVQD (reference sequence). V was pared by 8 bases and J by 2 bases, with 11 bases of the junction left unmatched. Per the original data handling: Nucleated cell number was recorded as an estimate derived from reference gene primer amplification. Assay: immunoSEQ multiplex PCR; the TCRdb copy retains only in-frame clones and omits some. From that table come the V and J calls and clone size; the DNA was used to work out D and trimming. The sample shows 310,000 or so clones, roughly 88% of them seen only once. Sequencing was performed on peripheral blood. The rearrangement joins TRBV10-1 to TRBJ2-3; 12 bases map to TRBD2. The source is a woman in her 50s with acute or convalescent COVID-19. Written as DNA, the CDR3 is TGCGCCAGCCCCAGATTAACTAGCGGGAGGAACACAGATACGCAGTATTTT. This translates into CASPRLTSGRNTDTQYF.